This T cell receptor (beta chain) was sequenced in a study of blood T cell repertoires in COVID-19. Whole-study context: COVID-19 samples, acute and convalescent, were from the United States, Italy and Spain. PBMCs, B-cell-depleted T cells, or T cells provided the cDNA or gDNA that made up the material.

The authors' processing: Researchers report that nucleated cell counts were estimated from reference gene primer amplification. Sequenced by immunoSEQ multiplex PCR; TCRdb stores in-frame clones only, minus some. Clonal size and the V and J genes are those of that table, whereas D and trimming came from the DNA. The sample records 130,000 to 150,000 clones, roughly 87% being singletons. The CDR3 has 16 amino acids. Germline V gene lookup returns CDR1 MNHNY and CDR2 SVGAGI (reference sequence). V lost 0 bases and J lost 1, with 11 bases in between. The chain couples TRBV6-6 to TRBJ2-3; the D gene is possibly TRBD1 (6 bases). The clonotype originates from a human donor in a cohort sampled during active COVID-19. The sample consisted of peripheral blood. CDR3 sequence (DNA): TGTGCCAGCAGTTACTCATACAGGGAACGCACAGATACGCAGTATTTT. It is translated as CASSYSYRERTDTQYF.